This entry is about one T cell receptor beta chain. Its matching antigen is unknown. TCRdb ran MiXCR on the 5' RACE reads and lists one entry per CDR3 protein. This sample yields tens of thousands of distinct CDR3 sequences, of which 25% to 35% are seen a single time; roughly 41% belongs to the top ten. The record originates from a study of T-cell memory formation after mild COVID-19. Study-level findings and limits: CM and EM subsets held most contracting CD4+ clones; EMRA held CD8+ ones. Some responding clones appeared in pre-infection memory, suggesting cross-reactive memory joined.

The TCR comes from a man aged 18-30 years who had mild COVID-19 (a few samples of this study predate the infection). Cell type and time point are not known. Sequenced input: PBMCs or a T cell subset sorted from them (not recorded which).

CDR3 amino acids: CATGRDSNNEQFF. DNA of the CDR3: TGTGCCACCGGCCGGGACAGCAACAATGAGCAGTTCTTC. The chain carries TRBV6-2 or TRBV6-3 and TRBJ2-1; 7 nucleotides align to TRBD1. V dropped 10 bases and J dropped 5; count of bases not matched to a gene: 8. Germline V gene data show CDR1 as MNHEY and CDR2 as SVGEGT. The CDR3 contains 13 residues.